What follows describes a single T cell receptor beta chain. Its specificity is not known. This sample is drawn from a study of identical twins. Template switching supplied a universal primer site; unique molecular identifiers were carried on the cDNA. In TCRdb, the 5' RACE reads were re-called with MiXCR into one record per CDR3 protein. The sample lists nearly 900,000 distinct CDR3 sequences; over 9% were seen once. Trimming took 2 bases from V and 3 from J; bases not matched to a gene: 8. CDR3 size: 16 residues. In germline, CDR1 is DFQATT, CDR2 SNEGSKA (reference sequence). The study's findings and limits: Modelling approaches yielded underestimates of out-of-frame TCR alpha sharing between monozygotic twins. Whereas memory repertoires showed no such difference, abundant cord blood beta clonotypes carried fewer insertions.

The data also belong to a second study, concerning yellow fever vaccine responses in identical twins.

The clonotype was recovered from a woman younger than 35 in good health. Material for sequencing was PBMCs. The rearrangement uses TRBV20-1 and TRBJ2-1, with 9 bases lining up with TRBD2. CDR3 DNA: TGCAGTGCTAGACTGCGGGGGGGTTCGAACTACAATGAGCAGTTCTTC. Amino acid sequence: CSARLRGGSNYNEQFF.